Below, 30 T cell receptor beta chains from the same sample are listed, as sequenced in a study of T cell repertoires in cytomegalovirus infection. In TCRdb, the reads were re-called with MiXCR into one record per CDR3 protein. Of 450,000 to 550,000 distinct CDR3 sequences in the sample, approximately 15% are singletons; the top ten hold roughly a quarter. The specimen was CD8+ T cells from PBMCs. The source is a human donor in good health (CMV status not recorded). Some clones in this sample may be carry-over from other donors' samples.

J is TRBJ2-3 and V is TRBV4-2; D remains unclear. CDR3 length: 16 amino acids. Germline V CDR1 and CDR2: LGHNA, YNFKEQ. The germline V and J ends were trimmed by 3 bases and 2 bases, with 15 bases remaining between them. CDR3 sequence: CASSQSPRGNTDTQYF. Here the CDR3 DNA reads TGTGCCAGCAGCCAGAGCCCCCGTGGAAACACAGATACGCAGTATTTT.

The chain links TRBV11-2 to TRBJ2-1, with 13 bases matching TRBD2. The CDR3 totals 15 residues. J gave up 6 bases and V 7 bases, and 6 bases lay outside the gene matches. Germline CDR1 SGHAT, CDR2 FQNNGV. As DNA, the CDR3 is TGTGCCAGCAACAGAGGACTAGCGGGAGTCAATGAGCAGTTCTTC. Translated: CASNRGLAGVNEQFF.

The sample holds many counts of this clonotype. The V gene is TRBV7-9, the J gene TRBJ2-7, with D maybe TRBD2 (5 bases). The CDR3 has 16 residues. Trimming took off 2 bases at V and 3 bases at J, with 17 bases between the two ends. The germline V gene has CDR1 SEHNR and CDR2 FQNEAQ (reference sequence). The DNA of the CDR3 is TGTGCCAGCAGCTTAACCCCAGCGGAGCCGGACTACGAGCAGTACTTC. Translated: CASSLTPAEPDYEQYF.

This clonotype was picked up many times. The chain combines TRBV7-6 with TRBJ1-3; the D is unclear. This CDR3 is built from 18 residues. Trimming shortened V by 1 base and J by 0 bases, and 16 bases separated the two germline ends. Germline V lookup: CDR1 SGHVS, CDR2 FNYEAQ. CDR3 residues: CASSLEHPLKSSGNTIYF. As DNA, the CDR3 is TGTGCCAGCAGCTTAGAGCACCCTCTCAAGAGCTCTGGAAACACCATATATTTT.

The V call is TRBV6-6, the J call TRBJ1-6, with a weak D call TRBD1 (5 bases). CDR3 length: 15 amino acids. V was trimmed by 5 bases and J by 7 bases, leaving 15 bases between them. Germline CDR1 MNHNY, CDR2 SVGAGI (reference sequence). In nucleotides, the CDR3 is TGTGCCAGCAGTCCAGACAGAGTATTAAATTCACCCCTCCACTTT. This gives the protein CASSPDRVLNSPLHF.

The chain employs TRBV9 and TRBJ1-4, with 8 bases that match TRBD1. CDR1 is SGDLS and CDR2 is YYNGEE in the germline V gene. The V segment lost 0 bases and the J segment 5 bases; nucleotides outside the gene matches: 3. The CDR3 has 15 residues. CDR3 sequence: CASSVAGQVNEKLFF. The CDR3 DNA reads as TGTGCCAGCAGCGTAGCGGGACAGGTGAATGAAAAACTGTTTTTT.

Many counts were recorded for this clonotype. The chain recombines TRBV7-9 with TRBJ1-1; D is perhaps TRBD1 (6 bases). The CDR3 contains 13 residues. Trimming removed 5 bases from V and 5 bases from J, with 12 bases in between. Looked up from germline, CDR1 is SEHNR and CDR2 is FQNEAQ (reference sequence). CDR3 nucleotides: TGTGCCAGCAGCATCCCCAGGGGAACTGAAGCTTTCTTT. It codes for CASSIPRGTEAFF. The complete variable domain, with remaining parts taken from reference TRBV7-9 and TRBJ1-1, reads DTGVSQNPRHKITKRGQNVTFRCDPISEHNRLYWYRQTLGQGPEFLTYFQNEAQLEKSRLLSDRFSAERPKGSFSTLEIQRTEQGDSAMYLCASSIPRGTEAFFGQGTRLTVV.

This clonotype was recorded a few times. This chain joins TRBV12-5 and TRBJ2-4; D is possibly TRBD2 (6 bases). Trimming pared 2 bases from V and 3 bases from J, leaving 14 bases between. Germline V gene data show CDR1 as LGHNT and CDR2 as FRNRAP. The CDR3 has 16 amino acids. CDR3 loop: CASGLWGLDGKNIQYF. The CDR3 DNA is TGTGCTAGTGGTTTGTGGGGACTTGATGGCAAAAACATTCAGTACTTC.

As concerns this clonotype: A read error is possible here, since a much larger clone lies one base away. J is TRBJ2-3 and V is TRBV7-3; D is perhaps TRBD2 (5 bases). The germline V gene encodes CDR1 SGHTA and CDR2 FQGTGA. CDR3 length equals 17 residues. CDR3 sequence reads: CASSSRVGSPSTDTQFF. The CDR3 nucleotides read TGTGCCAGCAGCTCCCGGGTGGGCTCGCCTAGCACAGATACGCAGTTTTTT.

Details on this clonotype: At one of its ends the junction is not consistent with the germline gene, which may arise from a read error. The gene calls are TRBV30 and TRBJ1-2; D unresolved. The CDR3 has 14 amino acids. The V gene's germline CDR1 is GTSNPN and CDR2 SVGIG (reference sequence). The CDR3: CAWWTYVNDYGYRF. CDR3 coding DNA: TGTGCCTGGTGGACTTACGTTAATGACTATGGCTACAGATTC.

This clonotype was found a few times. The chain recombines TRBV7-9 with TRBJ2-7; the D gene is possibly TRBD1 (6 bases). The length of the CDR3 is 16 residues. Trimming took off 4 bases at V and 0 bases at J, with 16 bases between the two ends. The V gene's germline CDR1 is SEHNR and CDR2 FQNEAQ (reference sequence). CDR3 region: CASSSNAPDSSYEQYF. The CDR3 nucleotides are TGTGCCAGCAGCTCCAATGCCCCGGACAGCTCCTACGAGCAGTACTTC. The entire variable domain, with the rest obtained from reference TRBV7-9 and TRBJ2-7, is as follows: DTGVSQNPRHKITKRGQNVTFRCDPISEHNRLYWYRQTLGQGPEFLTYFQNEAQLEKSRLLSDRFSAERPKGSFSTLEIQRTEQGDSAMYLCASSSNAPDSSYEQYFGPGTRLTVT.

This clonotype came up many times. The chain carries TRBV5-4 and TRBJ2-3; 8 bases are a match to TRBD2. Germline-derived CDR1 and CDR2 are SGHNT and YYREEE (reference sequence). CDR3 size: 16 residues. J was trimmed by 4 bases and V by 1 base; bases with no gene match: 8. This chain's CDR3 is CASSLKRELPPDTQYF. In DNA form, the CDR3 reads TGTGCCAGCAGCTTGAAGCGGGAGCTGCCCCCAGATACGCAGTATTTT.

This clonotype was observed many times. V and J are TRBV19 and TRBJ2-7; the match to TRBD1 covers 9 bases. The CDR3 length is 15 residues. Per the germline V gene, CDR1 is LNHDA and CDR2 is SQIVND (reference sequence). Unmatched junction bases numbered 9, after V lost 5 bases and J lost 4 bases. The CDR3 loop reads CASSSGTGLVYEQYF. CDR3 in DNA: TGTGCCAGTAGTTCCGGGACAGGGCTCGTTTACGAGCAGTACTTC.

This clonotype was recorded many times. The CDR3 DNA reads TGTGCCAGCAGCCTGACAGGGCGGGAAGCTTTCTTT. Protein sequence: CASSLTGREAFF. The chain joins TRBV7-6 to TRBJ1-1; 7 bases line up with TRBD1. The CDR3 runs 12 residues. Per the germline V gene, CDR1 is SGHVS and CDR2 is FNYEAQ. V was clipped by 5 bases and J by 8 bases; unmatched bases: 5.

CDR3 nucleotide sequence: TGTGCCAGCAGTGGGGGACAGGGCGTTGGAACATTAGGAGGGGAGCTGTTTTTT. Residues: CASSGGQGVGTLGGELFF. The chain links TRBV28 to TRBJ2-2, with 9 bases identical to TRBD1. This CDR3 region has 18 residues. Germline values: CDR1 MDHEN, CDR2 SYDVKM. V lost 5 bases and J lost 8; bases outside the gene matches: 18.

The genes are TRBV6-1 and TRBJ2-4; the D gene is possibly TRBD1 (5 bases). The germline gives CDR1 MNHNS, CDR2 SASEGT. The germline V and J ends were trimmed by 6 bases and 6 bases, with 18 bases remaining between them. The CDR3 consists of 15 residues. The CDR3 here is CASSRTWGSGNIQYF. Here the CDR3 DNA reads TGTGCCAGCAGCAGGACATGGGGCTCGGGAAACATTCAGTACTTC.

The sample holds many counts of this clonotype. This chain joins TRBV4-1 and TRBJ1-5, with D unclear. The V end was cut by 1 base, the J end by 6 bases, with 13 bases between. CDR1 and CDR2 (germline): MGHRA, YSYEKL. This CDR3 has 15 amino acids. The CDR3 sequence is CASSQGDPISQPQHF. The DNA for the CDR3 is TGCGCCAGCAGCCAAGGGGATCCGATATCTCAGCCCCAGCATTTT.

In its sample, this clonotype was seen many times. The chain has TRBV7-4 and TRBJ1-5; 9 bases are a match to TRBD1. CDR3 size: 16 residues. Germline CDR1 and CDR2: SGHVT and SQSDAQ. V lost 5 bases and J lost 2; bases outside the gene matches: 7. The chain's CDR3 is CASSPRTGAGNQPQHF. The CDR3 DNA reads as TGTGCCAGCAGCCCCAGGACAGGGGCCGGCAATCAGCCCCAGCATTTT.

This clonotype was observed at least ten times. The chain uses TRBV7-9 and TRBJ1-1, with a possible D match to TRBD1 (6 bases). Trimming left V 5 bases short and J 6 bases short, with 22 bases between. Germline-derived CDR1 and CDR2 are SEHNR and FQNEAQ (reference sequence). The CDR3 has 16 amino acids. The CDR3 bases are TGTGCCAGCAGCAGAGGGGGGGGGGGAGAGGGTTCTGAAGCTTTCTTT. Amino acids: CASSRGGGGEGSEAFF.

At least ten counts were recorded for this clonotype. The chain links TRBV11-1 to TRBJ2-1; D not certain. Trimming took 0 bases from V and 0 from J, leaving 12 bases between them. The CDR3 covers 17 residues. From germline, CDR1 is SGHAT and CDR2 FQDESV (reference sequence). CDR3 region: CASSLATSWSSYNEQFF. DNA of the CDR3: TGTGCCAGCAGCTTAGCTACCAGCTGGAGCTCCTACAATGAGCAGTTCTTC.

This clonotype has just a few counts. In DNA, the CDR3 is TGTGCCAGCAGGGGACTAAAAACCTCGACTAATGAAAAACTGTTTTTT. It is translated as CASRGLKTSTNEKLFF. The chain joins TRBV2 to TRBJ1-4, with D perhaps matching TRBD1 (5 bases). Germline CDR1 is SNHLY and CDR2 is FYNNEI. The CDR3 covers 16 residues. V gave up 6 bases and J gave up 2 bases, with 16 bases separating them.

Many counts were recorded for this clonotype. The rearrangement joins TRBV7-6 to TRBJ2-1, with a possible D match to TRBD2 (6 bases). Trimming left V 5 bases short and J 4 bases short, with 9 bases between. Germline V gene lookup returns CDR1 SGHVS and CDR2 FNYEAQ. The CDR3 covers 13 residues. CDR3: CASSAGLYNEQFF. The CDR3 DNA follows: TGTGCCAGCAGCGCAGGACTATACAATGAGCAGTTCTTC.

Only a few counts were recorded for this clonotype. This sequence joins TRBV12-3 or TRBV12-4 and TRBJ2-5; D ambiguous. V was pared by 4 bases and J by 6 bases, with 15 bases between. The CDR3 runs to 14 residues. As DNA, the CDR3 is TGTGCCAGCAGTTGGGGATCGGGTTTACAGACCCAGTACTTC. This gives the protein CASSWGSGLQTQYF.

This clonotype was detected ten times or more. The rearrangement joins TRBV14 to TRBJ1-2; 7 positions agree with TRBD1. The ends lost 4 bases at V and 3 bases at J; junction bases unmatched: 2. The CDR3 has 13 amino acids. The V gene's germline CDR1 is SGHDN and CDR2 FVKESK. CDR3 loop: CASSPDRYYGYTF. In DNA, the CDR3 is TGTGCCAGCAGCCCGGACAGGTACTATGGCTACACCTTC.

This clonotype was recorded a few times. The genes are TRBV12-5 and TRBJ2-1; D is undetermined. This CDR3 contains 14 residues. Germline CDR1 and CDR2: LGHNT and FRNRAP. V was trimmed by 1 base and J by 5 bases, leaving 9 bases between them. The CDR3 region is CASGLAGPHNEQFF. In nucleotides, the CDR3 is TGTGCTAGTGGTTTGGCGGGCCCTCACAATGAGCAGTTCTTC.

Regarding this clonotype: A read error is likely, as this CDR3 ends without the conserved phenylalanine or tryptophan. J is TRBJ2-7 and V is TRBV2; D remains ambiguous. CDR3 size: 14 residues. The V and J ends lost 5 bases and 2 bases respectively, with 13 bases between them. Germline lookup yields CDR1 SNHLY and CDR2 FYNNEI. CDR3 loop: CASSRSEETYEQYL. The CDR3 DNA reads TGTGCCAGCAGTCGGTCAGAAGAAACCTACGAGCAGTACTTA.

This clonotype was seen more than once but under ten times. V gene TRBV29-1 combines with J gene TRBJ2-1; maybe TRBD2 (6 bases). The CDR3 extends over 13 amino acids. The V end lost 8 bases, the J end lost 0 bases, and 11 bases lay between the germline ends. The V gene's germline CDR1 is SQVTM and CDR2 ANQGSEA. CDR3 nucleotides: TGCAGCCTTAGGCGGGACTCCTACAATGAGCAGTTCTTC. Amino acid sequence: CSLRRDSYNEQFF.

This clonotype was picked up many times. The V call is TRBV5-6, the J call TRBJ2-1; the match to TRBD1 covers 7 bases. Germline CDR1 is SGHDT and CDR2 is YYEEEE. The CDR3 spans 16 residues. Trimming cost V 0 bases and J 7 bases; bases outside gene matches: 10. Here the CDR3 reads CASSLAATGKGNEQFF. Here the CDR3 DNA reads TGTGCCAGCAGCTTGGCGGCGACAGGGAAAGGTAATGAGCAGTTCTTC.

This clonotype turned up a few times. The chain is built from TRBV5-5 and TRBJ2-1; D may match TRBD1 or TRBD2 (8 bases each). Germline lookup yields CDR1 SGHKS and CDR2 YYEKEE (reference sequence). This CDR3 region has 16 residues. V was cut by 6 bases and J by 5 bases, with 21 bases left in between. CDR3 nucleotides: TGTGCCAGCACCCCGGGGGGGGGACAGGAAGACAATGAGCAGTTCTTC. It is translated as CASTPGGGQEDNEQFF. Full variable domain (remainder filled in from reference TRBV5-5 and TRBJ2-1): DAGVTQSPTHLIKTRGQQVTLRCSPISGHKSVSWYQQVLGQGPQFIFQYYEKEERGRGNFPDRFSARQFPNYSSELNVNALLLGDSALYLCASTPGGGQEDNEQFFGPGTRLTVL.

V is TRBV2 and J is TRBJ2-7, with TRBD2 as a possible D gene (5 bases). The CDR3 is 14 amino acids. Trimming shortened V by 2 bases and J by 5 bases, and 13 bases separated the two germline ends. Germline CDR1 and CDR2: SNHLY and FYNNEI. The CDR3 is CASSETRLGDEQYF. The CDR3, as DNA: TGTGCCAGCAGTGAAACCCGGCTCGGGGACGAGCAGTACTTC.